Listed below are T cell receptor beta chains from one sample, sequenced in a study of post-analysis software for immune sequencing data. Each CDR3 protein gets one entry after TCRdb re-called the PCR reads with MiXCR. The sample has some 700,000 distinct CDR3 sequences; approximately 60% are singletons. The sequencing input was blood. Receptors were obtained from a girl aged 2-9 years with multiple sclerosis. Each CDR3 is given with its conserved first and last residue. A D gene is named only where the DNA matches it firmly. Some rows have no size entry. The others give once, few or many, or a class for an expanded clone.

V gene,D gene,clone size,J gene,CDR3 protein,CDR3 DNA
TRBV9,NA,NA,TRBJ2-1,CASSVPPKTDYNEQFF,TGTGCCAGCAGCGTACCCCCCAAGACAGATTACAATGAGCAGTTCTTC
TRBV28,NA,NA,TRBJ2-1,CASSSPEAPIYNEQFF,TGTGCCAGCAGTTCCCCAGAGGCACCGATCTACAATGAGCAGTTCTTC
TRBV18,NA,once,TRBJ2-6,CASSPPPGLVRSGANVLTF,TGTGCCAGCTCACCACCCCCCGGTCTGGTACGCTCTGGGGCCAACGTCCTGACTTTC
TRBV20-1,TRBD2,NA,TRBJ2-1,CSASRPSGGDEQFF,TGCAGTGCTAGTCGGCCTAGCGGGGGAGATGAGCAGTTCTTC
TRBV7-3,NA,once,TRBJ2-5,CASSLTPDTFETQYF,TGTGCCAGCAGCTTAACCCCTGACACCTTTGAGACCCAGTACTTC
TRBV6-2/TRBV6-3,NA,NA,TRBJ2-1,CASSYGDRRGSYNEQFF,TGTGCCAGCAGTTACGGTGATAGGAGGGGCTCCTACAATGAGCAGTTCTTC
TRBV11-2,TRBD1,NA,TRBJ1-2,CASSLGPGQHYGYTF,TGTGCCAGCAGCTTAGGCCCGGGACAGCACTATGGCTACACCTTC
TRBV6-5,TRBD1,few,TRBJ1-2,CASTSDREGGYTF,TGTGCCAGCACCTCGGACAGGGAGGGTGGCTACACCTTC
TRBV12-3/TRBV12-4,NA,few,TRBJ2-5,CASSPPGQETQYF,TGTGCCAGCAGTCCCCCGGGCCAAGAGACCCAGTACTTC
TRBV19,NA,NA,TRBJ1-1,CASSIGAEARVNTEAFF,TGTGCCAGTAGTATCGGGGCGGAGGCCAGGGTTAACACTGAAGCTTTCTTT
TRBV20-1,NA,NA,TRBJ1-1,CSARDHQGDGTEAFF,TGCAGTGCTAGAGATCACCAGGGCGATGGCACTGAAGCTTTCTTT
TRBV9,TRBD1,NA,TRBJ2-1,CASSVGRTGFHNEQFF,TGTGCCAGCAGCGTAGGTAGGACAGGGTTCCACAATGAGCAGTTCTTC
TRBV28,NA,NA,TRBJ2-3,CASSPGTSELAQYF,TGTGCCAGCAGCCCCGGGACTTCGGAATTGGCGCAGTATTTT
TRBV20-1,NA,NA,TRBJ2-1,CSARLVNFNEQFF,TGCAGTGCTAGGCTGGTGAATTTCAATGAGCAGTTCTTC
TRBV6-5,TRBD2,once,TRBJ2-1,CTSSGPLGRELFF,TGTACCAGCAGTGGTCCTCTCGGGCGGGAGCTGTTCTTC
TRBV11-1,TRBD2,once,TRBJ2-3,CASSGSLWGLAGTSTDTQYF,TGTGCCAGCAGCGGTTCATTGTGGGGACTAGCGGGGACTAGCACAGATACGCAGTATTTT
TRBV15,TRBD1,NA,TRBJ2-2,CATSRTGGSTGELFF,TGTGCCACCAGCAGGACAGGGGGCAGCACCGGGGAGCTGTTTTTT
TRBV10-3,NA,NA,TRBJ2-3,CASGSTGLIGTDTQYF,TGTGCCAGCGGATCGACAGGTCTCATCGGCACAGATACGCAGTATTTT
TRBV19,TRBD2,NA,TRBJ2-1,CASSLFSPRAGTYNEQFF,TGTGCCAGTAGTCTCTTTTCTCCAAGAGCGGGAACCTACAATGAGCAGTTCTTC
TRBV5-1,NA,NA,TRBJ1-2,CASSLCCGLLLEGGYTF,TGCGCCAGCAGCTTGTGTTGTGGCCTCCTCTTGGAAGGTGGCTACACCTTC
TRBV9,NA,NA,TRBJ2-1,CASSVARGQSNEQFF,TGTGCCAGCAGCGTAGCCCGAGGGCAGTCTAATGAGCAGTTCTTC
TRBV5-1,NA,NA,TRBJ2-5,CASSFLRTAQETQYF,TGCGCCAGCAGCTTCCTCCGGACAGCTCAAGAGACCCAGTACTTC
TRBV6-2/TRBV6-3,TRBD2,few,TRBJ2-3,CASSYLLGSGGEPSTDTQYF,TGTGCCAGCAGTTACCTCCTGGGTAGCGGGGGGGAGCCTAGCACAGATACGCAGTATTTT
TRBV20-1,NA,NA,TRBJ2-5,CSASLTALGEQYF,TGCAGTGCTTCCTTAACCGCCTTGGGGGAGCAGTACTTC
TRBV27,TRBD2,NA,TRBJ2-1,CASSRLAPNSNEQFF,TGTGCCAGCAGCAGACTAGCTCCTAACTCCAATGAGCAGTTCTTC
TRBV12-3/TRBV12-4,NA,NA,TRBJ2-3,CASNNLGPPDTQYF,TGTGCCAGCAATAATCTGGGGCCCCCAGATACGCAGTATTTT
TRBV10-3,TRBD2,once,TRBJ2-1,CAISESLAGGDEQFF,TGCGCCATCAGTGAGTCCCTAGCGGGAGGGGATGAGCAGTTCTTC
TRBV25-1,TRBD1,NA,TRBJ1-5,CASSDSDRDDQPQHF,TGTGCCAGCAGTGATTCCGACAGGGACGATCAGCCCCAGCATTTT
TRBV18,NA,NA,TRBJ2-7,CASSIGIGGPYYEQYF,TGTGCCAGCTCAATCGGTATTGGCGGTCCCTACTACGAGCAGTACTTC
TRBV20-1,TRBD2,NA,TRBJ2-1,CSASGVTSGIYNEQFF,TGCAGTGCTAGCGGGGTGACTAGCGGAATATACAATGAGCAGTTCTTC
TRBV7-2,NA,NA,TRBJ1-2,CASSLNARGGYTF,TGTGCCAGCAGCTTAAATGCCAGGGGAGGCTACACCTTC
TRBV12-3/TRBV12-4,TRBD2,NA,TRBJ2-7,CASSLAGGGEEYF,TGTGCCAGCAGTCTAGCGGGAGGAGGCGAGGAGTACTTC
TRBV20-1,TRBD1,NA,TRBJ2-4,CSALGQGKEYIQYF,TGCAGTGCTCTCGGACAGGGGAAGGAGTACATTCAGTACTTC
TRBV5-1,TRBD1,NA,TRBJ1-2,CASSLDRGNNYGYTF,TGCGCCAGCAGCTTGGACAGGGGGAACAACTATGGCTACACCTTC
TRBV10-3,NA,NA,TRBJ2-7,CAISGQTTYEQYF,TGTGCCATCAGTGGTCAAACAACCTACGAGCAGTACTTC
TRBV5-1,NA,NA,TRBJ1-1,CASSPFLRTDSNTEAFF,TGCGCCAGCAGCCCGTTCCTCCGGACAGACAGTAACACTGAAGCTTTCTTT
TRBV7-9,NA,NA,TRBJ2-7,CASSLGPAYYEQYF,TGTGCCAGCAGCTTAGGCCCAGCGTACTACGAGCAGTACTTC
TRBV7-9,TRBD1,few,TRBJ2-5,CASSLALERGLKTQYF,TGTGCCAGCAGCTTAGCGTTGGAGAGGGGGCTAAAGACCCAGTACTTC
TRBV27,NA,NA,TRBJ2-3,CASSSIQASFTDTQYF,TGTGCCAGCAGTTCCATCCAGGCCTCTTTCACAGATACGCAGTATTTT
TRBV11-2,NA,NA,TRBJ2-5,CASSLRRDRETQYF,TGTGCCAGCAGCTTAAGGAGAGACAGAGAGACCCAGTACTTC
TRBV14,NA,NA,TRBJ2-3,CASSHITRINADTQYF,TGTGCCAGCAGCCACATAACTAGGATCAACGCAGATACGCAGTATTTT
TRBV6-5,NA,NA,TRBJ2-7,CAIPGTRLYEQYF,TGTGCCATCCCCGGGACCCGTCTCTACGAGCAGTACTTC
TRBV7-2,TRBD2,NA,TRBJ2-3,CASSVRGGHILGDTQYF,TGTGCCAGCAGCGTTCGGGGGGGACACATTCTAGGAGATACGCAGTATTTT
TRBV5-1,NA,once,TRBJ1-2,CASIKPGLLLENYGYTF,TGCGCCAGCATCAAACCGGGACTCCTATTGGAAAACTATGGCTACACCTTC
TRBV5-1,NA,NA,TRBJ2-5,CASSRTANPYNEQYF,TGCGCCAGCAGCCGGACAGCAAACCCATACAATGAGCAGTACTTC
TRBV27,NA,NA,TRBJ2-1,CASIQGSGNEQFF,TGTGCCAGTATCCAGGGGTCGGGCAATGAGCAGTTCTTC
TRBV2,NA,NA,TRBJ2-3,CASSGTSRTDTQYF,TGTGCCAGCAGCGGGACTTCTCGCACAGATACGCAGTATTTT